This TCR beta chain was observed in a study of T-cell reconstitution after alpha-beta-depleted transplantation in children. The library targeted TCRbeta and was prepared with unique molecular identifiers. Using its own MiXCR run on the PCR reads, TCRdb lists one record per CDR3 protein. The sample holds 640,000 or so distinct CDR3 sequences, 16% seen once. The source material was PBMCs from the stem cell graft donor, sampled from the stem cell graft. The TCR was taken from a human donor who donated a stem cell graft to a child with acute myeloid leukemia.

This CDR3 reads CASSSTSGGDRDNEQFF. CDR3 nucleotides: TGTGCCAGCAGCTCGACTAGCGGGGGGGATCGCGACAATGAGCAGTTCTTC. The chain employs TRBV7-9 and TRBJ2-1; TRBD2 agrees at 14 bases. With V trimmed by 4 bases and J by 5 bases, 7 bases remained unmatched. This CDR3 region has 17 residues. Per germline, CDR1 SEHNR and CDR2 FQNEAQ (reference sequence).